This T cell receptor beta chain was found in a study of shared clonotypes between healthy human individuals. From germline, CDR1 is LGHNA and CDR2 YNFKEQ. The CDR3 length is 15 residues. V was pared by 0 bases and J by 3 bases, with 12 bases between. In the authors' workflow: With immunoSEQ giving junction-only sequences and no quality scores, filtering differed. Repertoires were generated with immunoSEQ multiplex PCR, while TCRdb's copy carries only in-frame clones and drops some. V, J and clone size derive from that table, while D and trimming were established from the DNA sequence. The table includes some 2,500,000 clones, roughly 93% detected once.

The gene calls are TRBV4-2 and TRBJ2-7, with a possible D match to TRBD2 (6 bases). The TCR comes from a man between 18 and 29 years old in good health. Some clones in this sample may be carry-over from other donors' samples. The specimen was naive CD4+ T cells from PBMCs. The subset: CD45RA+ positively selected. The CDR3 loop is CASSQEGLANYEQYF. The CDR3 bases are TGTGCCAGCAGCCAAGAGGGGCTAGCGAACTACGAGCAGTACTTC.